This TCR beta chain was sequenced in a study of blood T cell repertoires in COVID-19. Profiling relied on immunoSEQ multiplex PCR, and the TCRdb table lists in-frame clones only, not all of them. The sample shows approximately 13,000 clones, just over 70% of them seen only once. CDR3 size: 14 residues. Germline CDR1 is MDHEN and CDR2 is SYDVKM. Trimming stripped 0 bases from V and 3 bases from J, with 9 bases between. The sequencing sample was made of peripheral blood. The TCR was taken from a man aged 60 to 69 with COVID-19, enrolled during active disease. The gene calls are TRBV28 and TRBJ2-7; D not certain. The CDR3 region has the DNA TGTGCCAGCAGTTTATGGGGCAGCCACTACGAGCAGTACTTC. The encoded protein is CASSLWGSHYEQYF.